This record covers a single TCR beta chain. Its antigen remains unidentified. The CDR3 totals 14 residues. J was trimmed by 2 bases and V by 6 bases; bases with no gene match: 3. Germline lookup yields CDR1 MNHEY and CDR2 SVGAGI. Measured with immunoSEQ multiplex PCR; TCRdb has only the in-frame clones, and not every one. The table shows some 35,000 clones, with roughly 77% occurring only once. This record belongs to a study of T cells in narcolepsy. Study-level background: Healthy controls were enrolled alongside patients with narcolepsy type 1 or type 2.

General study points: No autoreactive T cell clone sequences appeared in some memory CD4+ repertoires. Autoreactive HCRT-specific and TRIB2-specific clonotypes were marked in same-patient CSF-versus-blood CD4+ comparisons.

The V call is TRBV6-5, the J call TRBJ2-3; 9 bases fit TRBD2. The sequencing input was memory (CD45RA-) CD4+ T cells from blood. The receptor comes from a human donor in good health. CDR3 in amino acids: CASRREGLTDTQYF. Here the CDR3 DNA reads TGTGCCAGCAGGCGGGAGGGTCTCACAGATACGCAGTATTTT.